Shown below are 29 T cell receptor beta chains from a single sample sequenced in a study of T cell responses to AZD1222 COVID-19 vaccine. Assay: immunoSEQ multiplex PCR; the TCRdb copy retains only in-frame clones and omits some. This table has approximately 150,000 clones, 80% to 95% appearing once. Source: peripheral blood, taken on day 0 of AZD1222 vaccination. All receptors come from an adult in good health.

The gene calls are TRBV5-1 and TRBJ1-1, with TRBD1 matching over 10 bases. V shed 10 bases and J 3 bases; nucleotides not matched to a gene: 6. From germline, CDR1 is SGHRS and CDR2 YFSETQ. The CDR3 loop spans 13 amino acids. This chain's CDR3 is CASRTGGDTEAFF. The CDR3 nucleotides are TGCGCCTCTCGGACAGGGGGGGACACTGAAGCTTTCTTT.

V gene TRBV7-2 combines with J gene TRBJ1-1; D remains unclear. The CDR3 is 12 amino acids. V dropped 2 bases and J dropped 2 bases, with 3 bases sitting between them. Germline CDR1 is SGHTA and CDR2 is FQGNSA. The CDR3 protein is CASSLTNTEAFF. DNA of the CDR3: TGTGCCAGCAGCTTAACAAACACTGAAGCTTTCTTT.

In this sample, this clone turned up once. The chain recombines TRBV28 with TRBJ1-4, with TRBD1 as a possible D gene (5 bases). The CDR3 has 13 residues. Germline CDR1 and CDR2: MDHEN and SYDVKM. The V and J ends lost 8 bases and 3 bases respectively, with 10 bases between them. The CDR3 here is CASQGGANEKLFF. The CDR3 nucleotides read TGTGCCAGCCAGGGAGGGGCTAATGAAAAACTGTTTTTT.

The chain uses TRBV20-1 and TRBJ2-1; D is uncertain. CDR3 length: 10 residues. V lost 2 bases and J lost 7, with 3 bases in between. Germline CDR1 DFQATT, CDR2 SNEGSKA (reference sequence). The CDR3 sequence: CSARLNEQFF. The DNA for the CDR3 is TGCAGTGCTAGATTGAATGAGCAGTTCTTC.

V and J are TRBV28 and TRBJ2-7; D gene ambiguous. Trimming left V 9 bases short and J 2 bases short, with 17 bases between. CDR3 length: 14 residues. Germline V gene lookup returns CDR1 MDHEN and CDR2 SYDVKM. The CDR3 sequence is CASLDRSLTYEQYF. DNA for the CDR3: TGTGCCAGTCTGGACCGTTCCCTTACCTACGAGCAGTACTTC.

CDR3 bases: TGCAGTGCTCCCAGAGGAGATACGCAGTATTTT. This sequence encodes CSAPRGDTQYF. The chain employs TRBV20-1 and TRBJ2-3; D uncertain. This CDR3 is 11 amino acids long. The V end was cut by 5 bases, the J end by 5 bases, with 8 bases between. Germline V gene sequence: CDR1 DFQATT, CDR2 SNEGSKA (reference sequence).

V gene TRBV19 combines with J gene TRBJ2-1; TRBD2 matches at 15 bases. From germline, CDR1 is LNHDA and CDR2 SQIVND (reference sequence). CDR3 length: 18 residues. The V segment lost 7 bases and the J segment 5 bases; nucleotides outside the gene matches: 12. CDR3 protein: CASNSHPGTSGRNNEQFF. The CDR3 nucleotides are TGTGCCAGTAACTCCCACCCCGGGACTAGCGGGAGGAACAATGAGCAGTTCTTC.

The V and J genes are TRBV9 and TRBJ2-5; 9 nucleotides align to TRBD2. CDR3 length: 15 amino acids. Germline values: CDR1 SGDLS, CDR2 YYNGEE. V lost 0 bases and J lost 4; bases outside the gene matches: 4. In nucleotides, the CDR3 is TGTGCCAGCAGCGTAGGTGGACTAGCGTCAGAGACCCAGTACTTC. It translates to CASSVGGLASETQYF.

The chain is built from TRBV9 and TRBJ2-1; D may match TRBD1 or TRBD2 (5 bases each). V was pared by 0 bases and J by 6 bases, with 19 bases between. There are 17 residues in the CDR3. Per germline, CDR1 SGDLS and CDR2 YYNGEE. This chain's CDR3 is CASSVATGPRRTNEQFF. CDR3 bases: TGTGCCAGCAGCGTAGCTACGGGACCACGACGGACCAATGAGCAGTTCTTC. The complete variable domain, with remaining parts taken from reference TRBV9 and TRBJ2-1, reads DSGVTQTPKHLITATGQRVTLRCSPRSGDLSVYWYQQSLDQGLQFLIQYYNGEERAKGNILERFSAQQFPDLHSELNLSSLELGDSALYFCASSVATGPRRTNEQFFGPGTRLTVL.

J is TRBJ1-1 and V is TRBV28; D is unresolved. V gave up 3 bases and J gave up 1 base, with 9 bases separating them. The length of the CDR3 is 14 residues. From germline, CDR1 is MDHEN and CDR2 SYDVKM. The DNA for the CDR3 is TGTGCCAGCAGTTTCCTCGGCCCGAACACTGAAGCTTTCTTT. Residues: CASSFLGPNTEAFF.

V is TRBV18 and J is TRBJ2-7; D not certain. Germline V gene data show CDR1 as KGHSH and CDR2 as LQKENI. The V gene lost 3 bases and the J gene lost 2 bases, with 11 bases spanning the gap. The CDR3 extends over 14 amino acids. This chain's CDR3 is CASSPEWVAYEQYF. The CDR3 coding sequence is TGTGCCAGCTCACCGGAGTGGGTGGCCTACGAGCAGTACTTC.

The chain couples TRBV6-1 to TRBJ2-7, with 7 bases fitting TRBD1. Germline trimming cut 2 bases from V and 3 bases from J; bases unmatched to any gene: 10. Looked up from germline, CDR1 is MNHNS and CDR2 is SASEGT. The CDR3 spans 16 residues. Here the CDR3 reads CASSEWGQSLHYEQYF. CDR3 DNA sequence: TGTGCCAGCAGTGAATGGGGACAGTCGTTACACTACGAGCAGTACTTC.

The table lists this clone with a few counts. The DNA of the CDR3 is TGTGCCAGCAGCTTGGGTCTGGGACTACACTACGAGCAGTACTTC. It is translated as CASSLGLGLHYEQYF. The chain combines TRBV5-4 with TRBJ2-7; TRBD2 agrees at 7 bases. The CDR3 runs 15 residues. Germline assignment: CDR1 SGHNT and CDR2 YYREEE (reference sequence). Trimming took 0 bases from V and 3 from J; bases not matched to a gene: 6. The variable domain in full, with the rest retrieved from reference TRBV5-4 and TRBJ2-7, is ETGVTQSPTHLIKTRGQQVTLRCSSQSGHNTVSWYQQALGQGPQFIFQYYREEENGRGNFPPRFSGLQFPNYSSELNVNALELDDSALYLCASSLGLGLHYEQYFGPGTRLTVT.

The chain recombines TRBV28 with TRBJ1-5; TRBD1 aligns across 10 bases. Trimming at V came to 3 bases and at J to 5 bases, leaving 13 bases not matched to a gene. In germline, CDR1 is MDHEN, CDR2 SYDVKM. CDR3 length: 18 amino acids. The CDR3 DNA sequence: TGTGCCAGCAGTTTGTCCGACAGGGGGCGCGGAATTGATCAGCCCCAGCATTTT. This codes for CASSLSDRGRGIDQPQHF.

This clone was observed a single time. The chain employs TRBV13 and TRBJ2-5; no clear D gene. The V end lost 1 base, the J end lost 5 bases, and 2 bases lay between the germline ends. Germline V gene sequence: CDR1 PRHDT, CDR2 FYEKMQ (reference sequence). This CDR3 region has 11 residues. The CDR3 is CASSLAETQYF. CDR3 coding DNA: TGTGCCAGCAGCTTAGCGGAGACCCAGTACTTC.

J is TRBJ2-7 and V is TRBV3-1 (or the pseudogene TRBV3-2); TRBD2 aligns across 7 bases. CDR3 length: 14 amino acids. Germline CDR1 is LGHDT and CDR2 is YNNKEL (reference sequence). Trimming took 3 bases from V and 1 from J; bases not matched to a gene: 3. CDR3 protein: CASSQSSGSYEQYF. The CDR3 nucleotides are TGTGCCAGCAGCCAGTCTAGCGGTTCCTACGAGCAGTACTTC.

This chain joins TRBV5-6 and TRBJ2-7; 8 bases map to TRBD1. CDR1 and CDR2 from the germline V gene are SGHDT and YYEEEE. This CDR3 contains 19 residues. Trimming removed 1 base from V and 4 bases from J; junction bases left unmatched: 19. This CDR3 is CASSLLTGQGWGDDYEQYF. CDR3 bases: TGTGCCAGCAGCTTGTTGACAGGACAGGGCTGGGGGGATGATTACGAGCAGTACTTC.

This chain links TRBV28 with TRBJ2-3, with a possible D match to TRBD1 (5 bases). CDR1 is MDHEN and CDR2 is SYDVKM in the germline V gene. CDR3 length: 14 residues. V lost 6 bases and J 0 bases, leaving 10 bases between the germline ends. The CDR3 nucleotides read TGTGCCAGCAGCGCGCAGGGTAGCACAGATACGCAGTATTTT. This translates into CASSAQGSTDTQYF. Full variable domain (rest looked up from reference TRBV28 and TRBJ2-3): DVKVTQSSRYLVKRTGEKVFLECVQDMDHENMFWYRQDPGLGLRLIYFSYDVKMKEKGDIPEGYSVSREKKERFSLILESASTNQTSMYLCASSAQGSTDTQYFGPGTRLTVL.

V gene TRBV19 combines with J gene TRBJ2-7; D gene uncertain. Germline-derived CDR1 and CDR2 are LNHDA and SQIVND (reference sequence). The CDR3 totals 14 residues. Trimming pared 4 bases from V and 2 bases from J, leaving 12 bases between. This CDR3 reads CASSTAPGPYEQYF. The CDR3 DNA follows: TGTGCCAGTAGTACGGCCCCCGGTCCCTACGAGCAGTACTTC.

This chain uses TRBV18 with TRBJ2-5; 9 nucleotides agree with TRBD1. CDR1 and CDR2 (germline): KGHSH, LQKENI. The junction had 7 bases not matched to a gene; V was cut back by 6 bases and J by 2 bases. This CDR3 has 15 amino acids. CDR3 coding DNA: TGTGCCAGCTCCAGAGCAGGACAGGGGCAAGAGACCCAGTACTTC. The encoded protein is CASSRAGQGQETQYF.

In its sample, this clone was seen once. The chain is built from TRBV2 and TRBJ2-7; no clear D. Germline CDR1 and CDR2: SNHLY and FYNNEI. The CDR3 totals 13 residues. V was trimmed by 7 bases and J by 2 bases, leaving 12 bases between them. CDR3 loop: CASTQTYPYEQYF. For the CDR3, the DNA is TGTGCCAGCACTCAGACTTACCCCTACGAGCAGTACTTC.

J is TRBJ2-1 and V is TRBV28, with a possible D match to TRBD1 (6 bases). V dropped 2 bases and J dropped 4 bases, with 12 bases sitting between them. CDR1 is MDHEN, CDR2 SYDVKM, per germline. This CDR3 comprises 15 residues. The CDR3 sequence is CASSLLGAAYNEQFF. DNA for the CDR3: TGTGCCAGCAGTTTACTGGGGGCGGCATACAATGAGCAGTTCTTC.

In this sample, this clone turned up a few times. The rearrangement uses TRBV25-1 and TRBJ2-7; D not resolved. The CDR3 runs 13 residues. V lost 4 bases to trimming and J lost 0 bases, with 7 bases between them. CDR1 is MGHDK, CDR2 SYGVNS, per germline. In nucleotides, the CDR3 is TGTGCCAGCAGTGCCGCTCCCTCCTACGAGCAGTACTTC. Amino acids: CASSAAPSYEQYF.

V is TRBV2 and J is TRBJ2-5; D is perhaps TRBD2 (6 bases). This CDR3 spans 16 amino acids. Per the germline V gene, CDR1 is SNHLY and CDR2 is FYNNEI. V was pared by 5 bases and J by 7 bases, with 23 bases between. The CDR3 nucleotides are TGTGCCAGCAGTCCAAGCGGCGGGAACAGTCGAGGGACCCAGTACTTC. Encoded protein: CASSPSGGNSRGTQYF. Full variable domain (outside the CDR3, taken from reference TRBV2 and TRBJ2-5): EPEVTQTPSHQVTQMGQEVILRCVPISNHLYFYWYRQILGQKVEFLVSFYNNEISEKSEIFDDQFSVERPDGSNFTLKIRSTKLEDSAMYFCASSPSGGNSRGTQYFGPGTRLLVL.

The rearrangement links TRBV5-6 to TRBJ1-5; 12 bases match TRBD1. J lost 7 bases, V lost 1 base, and 6 bases had no gene match. Germline-derived CDR1 and CDR2 are SGHDT and YYEEEE. CDR3 size: 16 residues. In DNA, the CDR3 is TGTGCCAGCAGCTTGAGGGACAGGGGGCAAGGACAGCCCCAGCATTTT. This encodes CASSLRDRGQGQPQHF.

The rearrangement links TRBV2 to TRBJ2-1; D might be TRBD2 (6 bases). The V gene lost 8 bases and the J gene lost 3 bases, with 14 bases spanning the gap. Looked up from germline, CDR1 is SNHLY and CDR2 is FYNNEI. CDR3 length equals 14 residues. The CDR3 region is CASCVGGLYNEQFF. The CDR3 bases are TGTGCCAGCTGTGTGGGGGGACTCTACAATGAGCAGTTCTTC.

V gene TRBV5-1 combines with J gene TRBJ2-5, with TRBD1 matching 7 bases. This CDR3 contains 13 residues. Per the germline V gene, CDR1 is SGHRS and CDR2 is YFSETQ. The ends lost 5 bases at V and 2 bases at J; junction bases unmatched: 3. Here the CDR3 DNA reads TGCGCCAGCAGTGGGACAGCACAAGAGACCCAGTACTTC. Its translation is CASSGTAQETQYF.

The chain employs TRBV6-5 and TRBJ2-1; 10 bases fit TRBD2. The length of the CDR3 is 15 residues. J lost 10 bases, V lost 2 bases, and 8 bases had no gene match. Per germline, CDR1 MNHEY and CDR2 SVGAGI. CDR3 amino acids: CASSYLLAGVLEQFF. The CDR3 bases are TGTGCCAGCAGTTACCTCCTAGCGGGAGTCTTGGAGCAGTTCTTC.

The chain joins TRBV27 to TRBJ1-1; unclear D gene. V was pared by 4 bases and J by 2 bases, with 11 bases between. The germline V gene has CDR1 MNHEY and CDR2 SMNVEV (reference sequence). The CDR3 runs 14 residues. CDR3: CASSYRPLNTEAFF. Here the CDR3 DNA reads TGTGCCAGCAGTTACCGCCCCTTAAACACTGAAGCTTTCTTT.